Listed here is a single TCR beta chain. Its antigen is not known. The assay was immunoSEQ multiplex PCR, and TCRdb's table has in-frame clones only and misses some. The sample shows 500,000 or so clones, 87% of them seen only once. Treatment here: some 20 received Ad26.COV2.S at low or high dose, single or two shots; five or six received placebo; per-sample allocation not given. Material that was analyzed had been drawn on day 63 after the first vaccine or placebo injection. Donation came from an adult in Boston who was aged 18-55 years. The sample comes from a study of Ad26.COV2.S vaccination and SARS-CoV-2 variants. The study, taken as a whole, reports: In TCR breadth and depth analyses, total T cell responses may have been underestimated.

The CDR3 is made up of 15 amino acids. From germline, CDR1 is LNHDA and CDR2 SQIVND (reference sequence). V gave up 2 bases and J gave up 8 bases; unmatched junction bases: 6. Sequenced material: peripheral blood, taken in a trial of Ad26.COV2.S vaccine versus placebo. The chain is built from TRBV19 and TRBJ1-4, with TRBD1 identical over 9 bases. This TCR derives from a person between 18 and 60 years old who received the Ad26.COV2.S COVID-19 vaccine or a placebo. CDR3 sequence reads: CASSITGTGREKLFF. CDR3 bases: TGTGCCAGTAGTATAACCGGGACAGGGCGGGAAAAACTGTTTTTT.